This T cell receptor beta chain originates from a study of blood T cells in healthy people across ages. V was clipped by 0 bases and J by 10 bases; unmatched bases: 7. The germline V gene encodes CDR1 KGHSH and CDR2 LQKENI. There are 15 residues in the CDR3. PCR was performed a second time for about 7 to 11 cycles using a sample-barcoded 5' primer and a J-beta primer mix. Researchers report that a template-switch adaptor with 12 random nucleotides tagged each cDNA molecule. Using its own MiXCR run on the 5' RACE reads, TCRdb lists one record per CDR3 protein. The repertoire holds about 1 million distinct CDR3 sequences, with 40% to 45% as singletons. Peripheral blood, approximately 10 milliliters per donor, was collected. Whole-study results and caveats: A roughly linear age-dependent decrease characterized TCR beta diversity per million T cells.

Remarks on this clonotype: Antigen unknown.

This clonotype was sampled from a woman aged 60-75 years in good health. V usage is TRBV18 and J usage is TRBJ2-1, with 9 bases matching TRBD2. Sequencing was done on a sample of blood. The CDR3 reads CASSPPATSGSEQFF. CDR3 bases: TGTGCCAGCTCACCACCGGCGACTAGCGGCAGCGAGCAGTTCTTC.